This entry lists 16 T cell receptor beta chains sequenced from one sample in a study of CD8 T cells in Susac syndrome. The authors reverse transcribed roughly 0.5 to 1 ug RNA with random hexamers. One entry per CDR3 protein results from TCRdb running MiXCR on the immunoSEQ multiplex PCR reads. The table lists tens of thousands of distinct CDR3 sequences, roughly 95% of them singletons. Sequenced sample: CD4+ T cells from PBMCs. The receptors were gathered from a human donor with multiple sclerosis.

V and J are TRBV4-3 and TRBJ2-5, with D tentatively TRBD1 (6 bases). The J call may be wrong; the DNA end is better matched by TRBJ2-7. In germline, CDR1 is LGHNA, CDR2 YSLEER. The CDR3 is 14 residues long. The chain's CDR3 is CASSQDRGFGEQYF. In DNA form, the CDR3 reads TGCGCCAGCAGCCAAGACAGGGGCTTTGGCGAGCAGTACTTC.

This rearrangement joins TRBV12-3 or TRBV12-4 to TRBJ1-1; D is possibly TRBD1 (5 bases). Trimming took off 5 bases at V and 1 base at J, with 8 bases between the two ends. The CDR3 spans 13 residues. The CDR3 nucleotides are TGTGCCAGCAGTAGAGGGGCGAACACTGAAGCTTTCTTT. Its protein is CASSRGANTEAFF.

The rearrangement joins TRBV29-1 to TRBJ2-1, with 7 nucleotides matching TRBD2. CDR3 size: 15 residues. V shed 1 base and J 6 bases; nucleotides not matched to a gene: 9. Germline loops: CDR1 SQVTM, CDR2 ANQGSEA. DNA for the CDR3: TGCAGCGTTGAAGGGCATGGGGGGGAGGTCAATGAGCAGTTCTTC. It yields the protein CSVEGHGGEVNEQFF.

Here the CDR3 DNA reads TGTGCCAGCAGGGGCAGGGGGCCCAATCAGCCCCAGCATTTT. It encodes CASRGRGPNQPQHF. V gene TRBV27 combines with J gene TRBJ1-5, with 8 bases lining up with TRBD1. Germline CDR1 and CDR2: MNHEY and SMNVEV (reference sequence). CDR3 size: 14 residues. Trimming took 6 bases from V and 3 from J; bases not matched to a gene: 4.

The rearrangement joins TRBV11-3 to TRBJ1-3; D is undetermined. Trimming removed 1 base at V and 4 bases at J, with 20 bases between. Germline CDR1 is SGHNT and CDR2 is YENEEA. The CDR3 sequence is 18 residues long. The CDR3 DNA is TGTGCCAGCAGCTTAGTTACATGGCAGGCGGACGGAGGAAACACCATATATTTT. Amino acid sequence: CASSLVTWQADGGNTIYF.

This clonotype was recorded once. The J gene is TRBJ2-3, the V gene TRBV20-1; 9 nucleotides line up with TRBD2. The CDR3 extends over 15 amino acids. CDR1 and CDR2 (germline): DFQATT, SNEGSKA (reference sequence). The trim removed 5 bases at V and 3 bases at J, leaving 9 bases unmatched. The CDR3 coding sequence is TGCAGTGCTCCGCGCGGGGGGGCCGGTACAGATACGCAGTATTTT. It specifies CSAPRGGAGTDTQYF.

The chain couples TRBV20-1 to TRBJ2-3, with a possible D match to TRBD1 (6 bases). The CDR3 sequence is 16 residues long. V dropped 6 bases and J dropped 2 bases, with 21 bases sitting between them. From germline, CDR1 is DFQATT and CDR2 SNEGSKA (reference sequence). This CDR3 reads CSALSPGTGPTDTQYF. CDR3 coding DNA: TGCAGTGCACTAAGCCCAGGAACAGGGCCCACAGATACGCAGTATTTT.

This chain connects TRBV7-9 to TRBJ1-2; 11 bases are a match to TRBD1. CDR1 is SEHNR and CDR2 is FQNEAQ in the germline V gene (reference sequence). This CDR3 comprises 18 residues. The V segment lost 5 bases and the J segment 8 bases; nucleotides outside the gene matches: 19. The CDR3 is CASSPHFRTGGIVGGYTF. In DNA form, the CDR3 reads TGTGCCAGCAGCCCGCATTTCCGGACAGGGGGCATCGTCGGCGGCTACACCTTC. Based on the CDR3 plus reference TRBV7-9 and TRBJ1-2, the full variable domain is DTGVSQNPRHKITKRGQNVTFRCDPISEHNRLYWYRQTLGQGPEFLTYFQNEAQLEKSRLLSDRFSAERPKGSFSTLEIQRTEQGDSAMYLCASSPHFRTGGIVGGYTFGSGTRLTVV.

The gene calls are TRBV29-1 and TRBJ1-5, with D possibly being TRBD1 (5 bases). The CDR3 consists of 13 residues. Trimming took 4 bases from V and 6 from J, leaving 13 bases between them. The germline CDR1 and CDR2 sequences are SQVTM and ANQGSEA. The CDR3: CSVGGGYRQPQHF. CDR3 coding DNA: TGCAGCGTTGGGGGGGGGTATCGTCAGCCCCAGCATTTT.

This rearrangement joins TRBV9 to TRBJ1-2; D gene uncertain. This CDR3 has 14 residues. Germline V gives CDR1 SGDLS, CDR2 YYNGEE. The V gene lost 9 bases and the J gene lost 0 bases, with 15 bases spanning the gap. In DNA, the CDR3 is TGTGCCACCTCGTCGGGGATAACTAACTATGGCTACACCTTC. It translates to CATSSGITNYGYTF.

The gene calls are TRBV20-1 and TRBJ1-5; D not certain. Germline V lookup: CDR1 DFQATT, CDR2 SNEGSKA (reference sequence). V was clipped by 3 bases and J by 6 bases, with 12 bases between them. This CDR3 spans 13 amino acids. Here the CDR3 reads CSASRGLGQPQHF. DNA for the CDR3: TGCAGTGCTAGTCGGGGTTTGGGTCAGCCCCAGCATTTT.

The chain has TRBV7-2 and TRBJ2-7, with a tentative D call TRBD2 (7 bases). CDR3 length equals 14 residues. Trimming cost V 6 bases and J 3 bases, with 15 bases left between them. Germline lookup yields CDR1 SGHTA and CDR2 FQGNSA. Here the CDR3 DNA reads TGTGCCAGCAGGCCGCGGGGGCAAGACTACGAGCAGTACTTC. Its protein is CASRPRGQDYEQYF.

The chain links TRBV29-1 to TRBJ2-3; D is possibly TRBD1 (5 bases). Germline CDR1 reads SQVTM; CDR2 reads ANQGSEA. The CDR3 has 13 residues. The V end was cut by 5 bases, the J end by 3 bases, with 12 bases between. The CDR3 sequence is CSVQGVFTDTQYF. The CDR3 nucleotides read TGCAGCGTTCAGGGTGTGTTTACAGATACGCAGTATTTT.

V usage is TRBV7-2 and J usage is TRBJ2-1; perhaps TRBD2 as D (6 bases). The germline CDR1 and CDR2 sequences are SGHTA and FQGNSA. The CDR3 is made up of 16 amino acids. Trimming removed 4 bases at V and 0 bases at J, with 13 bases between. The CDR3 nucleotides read TGTGCCAGCAGCTCCCGGGGGAGGCCCTCCTACAATGAGCAGTTCTTC. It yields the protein CASSSRGRPSYNEQFF. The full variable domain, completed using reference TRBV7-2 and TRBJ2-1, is GAGVSQSPSNKVTEKGKDVELRCDPISGHTALYWYRQSLGQGLEFLIYFQGNSAPDKSGLPSDRFSAERTGGSVSTLTIQRTQQEDSAVYLCASSSRGRPSYNEQFFGPGTRLTVL.

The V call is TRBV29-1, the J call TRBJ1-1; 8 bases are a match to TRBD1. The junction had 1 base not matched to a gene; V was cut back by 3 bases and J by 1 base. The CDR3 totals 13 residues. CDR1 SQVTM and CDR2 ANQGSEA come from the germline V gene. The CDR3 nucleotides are TGCAGCGTTGAGGACAGGGCGAACACTGAAGCTTTCTTT. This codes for CSVEDRANTEAFF.

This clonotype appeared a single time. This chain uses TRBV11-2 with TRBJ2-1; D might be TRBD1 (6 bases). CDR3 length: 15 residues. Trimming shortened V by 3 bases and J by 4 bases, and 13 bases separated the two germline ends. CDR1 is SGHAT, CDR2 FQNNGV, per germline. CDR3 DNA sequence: TGTGCCAGCAGCTTCGTCGGGACATCTTACAATGAGCAGTTCTTC. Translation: CASSFVGTSYNEQFF.